The rows below give T cell receptor beta chains drawn from one sample of a study of CD8 T cells in ankylosing spondylitis. MiXCR, applied by TCRdb to the 5' RACE reads, yields one record per CDR3 protein. Here the sample spans 500,000 to 650,000 distinct CDR3 sequences, approximately 5.3% being singletons. Sequenced sample: blood, either unsorted or a sorted T cell fraction (not recorded which). These receptors all stem from a male donor with ankylosing spondylitis. CDR3s include the opening cysteine and the closing phenylalanine or tryptophan. A D gene is named only where the DNA matches it firmly. Expanded clones are given a class, and other clones once, few, many or no size at all.

CDR3 length: 16
J gene: TRBJ2-5
V gene: TRBV5-1
clone size: many
D gene: .
CDR3 DNA: TGCGCCAGCAGTACAAAGGTCGGGAGAGGAGGAGAGACCCAGTACTTC
CDR3 protein: CASSTKVGRGGETQYF

CDR3 length: 19
J gene: TRBJ2-1
V gene: TRBV5-1
clone size: many
D gene: TRBD2
CDR3 DNA: TGCGCCAGCAGCGGCGCCGGGACTAGCGGGTCCAGCTCCTACAATGAGCAGTTCTTC
CDR3 protein: CASSGAGTSGSSSYNEQFF

CDR3 length: 17
J gene: TRBJ1-2
V gene: TRBV6-2/TRBV6-3
clone size: many
D gene: .
CDR3 DNA: TGTGCCAGCAGTTCCTCCCGGGAGTCCTTACGGAGGGATGGCTACACCTTC
CDR3 protein: CASSSSRESLRRDGYTF

CDR3 length: 15
J gene: TRBJ1-2
V gene: TRBV4-3
clone size: many
D gene: .
CDR3 DNA: TGCGCCAGCAGCCAAGACCTGGCGGGGGGCCGCGGCTACACCTTC
CDR3 protein: CASSQDLAGGRGYTF

CDR3 length: 15
J gene: TRBJ1-1
V gene: TRBV9
clone size: many
D gene: TRBD1
CDR3 DNA: TGTGCCAGCAGCGTAGAGGGACAGGGGAACACTGAAGCTTTCTTT
CDR3 protein: CASSVEGQGNTEAFF

CDR3 length: 15
J gene: TRBJ2-1
V gene: TRBV20-1
clone size: few
D gene: TRBD1
CDR3 DNA: TGCAGTGCTAGAGACGGAGGCAGGGGGCAGGGTGAGCAGTTCTTC
CDR3 protein: CSARDGGRGQGEQFF

CDR3 length: 11
J gene: TRBJ1-2
V gene: TRBV12-3/TRBV12-4
clone size: many
D gene: .
CDR3 DNA: TGTGCCAGCACCACCTCTGGCGGCTACACCTTC
CDR3 protein: CASTTSGGYTF

CDR3 length: 15
J gene: TRBJ1-1
V gene: TRBV11-2
clone size: many
D gene: .
CDR3 DNA: TGTGCCAGCAGCTTAGATCCGTGGACCAGAGAGAGCGCTTTCTTT
CDR3 protein: CASSLDPWTRESAFF

CDR3 length: 13
J gene: TRBJ1-4
V gene: TRBV29-1
clone size: many
D gene: TRBD1
CDR3 DNA: TGCAGCGCCGGGACAGGCGAGGGAGGAAAACTGTTTTTT
CDR3 protein: CSAGTGEGGKLFF

CDR3 length: 14
J gene: TRBJ2-7
V gene: TRBV20-1
clone size: many
D gene: .
CDR3 DNA: TGCAGTGCTAGAGTTGGCACAGTCGTCTACGAGCAGTACTTC
CDR3 protein: CSARVGTVVYEQYF

CDR3 length: 21
J gene: TRBJ2-1
V gene: TRBV18
clone size: many
D gene: TRBD2
CDR3 DNA: TGTGCCAGCTCTTCATGGTCTCAACCGGGACTAGCGCCGAGCTCCTACAATGAGCAGTTCTTC
CDR3 protein: CASSSWSQPGLAPSSYNEQFF

CDR3 length: 14
J gene: TRBJ2-3
V gene: TRBV20-1
clone size: few
D gene: .
CDR3 DNA: TGCAGTGCCGCAGACAGCCTAATAACAGATACGCAGTATTTT
CDR3 protein: CSAADSLITDTQYF

CDR3 length: 15
J gene: TRBJ2-1
V gene: TRBV7-2
clone size: many
D gene: TRBD2
CDR3 DNA: TGTGCCAGCAGCTTTAGCGGGGGGGCCAGTCTTGAGCAGTTCTTC
CDR3 protein: CASSFSGGASLEQFF

CDR3 length: 13
J gene: TRBJ2-7
V gene: TRBV20-1
clone size: many
D gene: .
CDR3 DNA: TGCAGTGCTAGGGGAGCGGACTCCTACGAGCAGTACTTC
CDR3 protein: CSARGADSYEQYF

CDR3 length: 17
J gene: TRBJ2-3
V gene: TRBV4-3
clone size: many
D gene: TRBD2
CDR3 DNA: TGCGCCAGCAGCCCGTTTATAGCGGGAGGGCCGGGAGATACGCAGTATTTT
CDR3 protein: CASSPFIAGGPGDTQYF

CDR3 length: 13
J gene: TRBJ1-1
V gene: TRBV11-2
clone size: few
D gene: .
CDR3 DNA: TGTGCCAGCAGCCTGGGCCCGAGATCTGAAGCTTTCTTT
CDR3 protein: CASSLGPRSEAFF

CDR3 length: 13
J gene: TRBJ1-5
V gene: TRBV7-2
clone size: many
D gene: .
CDR3 DNA: TGTGCCAGCAGCTTTGAACGGAATCAGCCCCAGCATTTT
CDR3 protein: CASSFERNQPQHF

CDR3 length: 12
J gene: TRBJ1-3
V gene: TRBV29-1
clone size: many
D gene: .
CDR3 DNA: TGCAGCGTTGCGCGGACTGGAAACACCATATATTTT
CDR3 protein: CSVARTGNTIYF

CDR3 length: 15
J gene: TRBJ1-3
V gene: TRBV12-3/TRBV12-4
clone size: many
D gene: .
CDR3 DNA: TGTGCCAGCAGTCCGGCGGCGAGCTCTGGAAACACCATATATTTT
CDR3 protein: CASSPAASSGNTIYF

CDR3 length: 15
J gene: TRBJ2-6
V gene: TRBV11-2
clone size: few
D gene: TRBD1
CDR3 DNA: TGTGCCAGCAGCCACAGGGGCACTGGGGCCAACGTCCTGACTTTC
CDR3 protein: CASSHRGTGANVLTF

CDR3 length: 19
J gene: TRBJ2-1
V gene: TRBV4-2
clone size: many
D gene: TRBD2
CDR3 DNA: TGTGCCAGCAGCCAAGGAGGCCTAGCGGGGGGCCCAACCTACAATGAGCAGTTCTTC
CDR3 protein: CASSQGGLAGGPTYNEQFF

CDR3 length: 14
J gene: TRBJ2-3
V gene: TRBV20-1
clone size: many
D gene: .
CDR3 DNA: TGCAGTGCCACCACGGGATCCCATATAGATACGCAGTATTTT
CDR3 protein: CSATTGSHIDTQYF

CDR3 length: 17
J gene: TRBJ2-4
V gene: TRBV7-9
clone size: many
D gene: TRBD2
CDR3 DNA: TGTGCCAGCAGCCGCAATCCGGGACTAGCGGGGGAAAACATTCAGTACTTC
CDR3 protein: CASSRNPGLAGENIQYF

CDR3 length: 14
J gene: TRBJ1-3
V gene: TRBV9
clone size: many
D gene: .
CDR3 DNA: TGTGCCAGCAGCGTAACCGGGTTTGGAAACACCATATATTTT
CDR3 protein: CASSVTGFGNTIYF

CDR3 length: 12
J gene: TRBJ1-2
V gene: TRBV20-1
clone size: many
D gene: .
CDR3 DNA: TGCAGTGCTAGAGATCGTTGGTATGGCTACACCTTC
CDR3 protein: CSARDRWYGYTF

CDR3 length: 13
J gene: TRBJ2-5
V gene: TRBV2
clone size: .
D gene: .
CDR3 DNA: TGTGCCAGCGTGGCCGGGCTGTTGGAGACCCAGTACTTC
CDR3 protein: CASVAGLLETQYF

CDR3 length: 14
J gene: TRBJ2-1
V gene: TRBV5-1
clone size: many
D gene: .
CDR3 DNA: TGCGCCAGCAGCTTGGTGCCAGGGAGTAATGAGCAGTTCTTC
CDR3 protein: CASSLVPGSNEQFF

CDR3 length: 16
J gene: TRBJ2-2
V gene: TRBV7-9
clone size: many
D gene: .
CDR3 DNA: TGTGCCAGCAGCTTAGCGGCTCTAAGACACACCGGGGAGCTGTTTTTT
CDR3 protein: CASSLAALRHTGELFF

CDR3 length: 14
J gene: TRBJ2-7
V gene: TRBV5-1
clone size: many
D gene: .
CDR3 DNA: TGCGCCAGCAGCTCGGGGACATCAGCCTACGAGCAGTACTTC
CDR3 protein: CASSSGTSAYEQYF

CDR3 length: 15
J gene: TRBJ2-3
V gene: TRBV9
clone size: many
D gene: TRBD1
CDR3 DNA: TGTGCCAGCAGCGCTAGACAGGGGTCCCGCGATACGCAGTATTTT
CDR3 protein: CASSARQGSRDTQYF

CDR3 length: 15
J gene: TRBJ2-4
V gene: TRBV4-3
clone size: many
D gene: TRBD1
CDR3 DNA: TGCGCCAGCAGCCGGACAGGGGATGCCAAAAACATTCAGTACTTC
CDR3 protein: CASSRTGDAKNIQYF

CDR3 length: 17
J gene: TRBJ2-7
V gene: TRBV20-1
clone size: few
D gene: TRBD1
CDR3 DNA: TGCAGTGCTAGTGCCCCCCTGACAGGGGTTTCTTCCTACGAGCAGTACTTC
CDR3 protein: CSASAPLTGVSSYEQYF

CDR3 length: 17
J gene: TRBJ2-2
V gene: TRBV4-1
clone size: many
D gene: TRBD2
CDR3 DNA: TGCGCCAGCAGCCATAAGGCCGGGACTAGGAACACCGGGGAGCTGTTTTTT
CDR3 protein: CASSHKAGTRNTGELFF

CDR3 length: 17
J gene: TRBJ1-5
V gene: TRBV7-2
clone size: few
D gene: .
CDR3 DNA: TGTGCCAGCAGCTTAGCGCGCGGATGGAATAGCAATCAGCCCCAGCATTTT
CDR3 protein: CASSLARGWNSNQPQHF

CDR3 length: 15
J gene: TRBJ1-1
V gene: TRBV4-1
clone size: many
D gene: .
CDR3 DNA: TGCGCCAGCAGCCAAGATAAGGGATTGGGGACTGAAGCTTTCTTT
CDR3 protein: CASSQDKGLGTEAFF

CDR3 length: 16
J gene: TRBJ2-7
V gene: TRBV4-3
clone size: many
D gene: .
CDR3 DNA: TGCGCCAGCAGCCAAGATCTAAGGCAGGGGGGCCACGAGCAGTACTTC
CDR3 protein: CASSQDLRQGGHEQYF